The 3 T cell receptor beta chains below come from one sample, sequenced in a study of blood T cell repertoires in COVID-19. Assay used: immunoSEQ multiplex PCR; TCRdb lists only in-frame clones, some missing. The sample lists fewer than 85,000 clones, around 83% occurring once. Sequenced input: peripheral blood. The receptors shown here come from a woman aged 55 to 70 with acute or convalescent COVID-19.

The CDR3 coding sequence is TGTGCCAGCAGCCCGTGGGGGGACCGCGCTAACTATGGCTACACCTTC. This sequence encodes CASSPWGDRANYGYTF. The chain recombines TRBV3-1 (or the pseudogene TRBV3-2) with TRBJ1-2; tentatively, D is TRBD1 (5 bases). Trimming removed 4 bases from V and 0 bases from J, with 15 bases in between. Germline V gives CDR1 LGHDT, CDR2 YNNKEL (reference sequence). CDR3 length: 16 residues.

This chain connects TRBV24-1 to TRBJ1-5; 9 bases are shared with TRBD1. Germline V CDR1 and CDR2: KGHDR, SFDVKD. This CDR3 spans 15 amino acids. J gave up 3 bases and V 5 bases, and 4 bases lay outside the gene matches. The CDR3 loop is CATSGRTGDNQPQHF. The CDR3 DNA reads TGTGCCACCAGTGGTAGGACAGGGGACAATCAGCCCCAGCATTTT.

As DNA, the CDR3 is TGCGCCAGCAGTGAGTCACGCGGGGGGAGGGTGGATACGCAGTATTTT. Amino acids: CASSESRGGRVDTQYF. The chain is built from TRBV10-1 and TRBJ2-3; 8 positions agree with TRBD2. Germline lookup yields CDR1 WNHNN and CDR2 SYGVQD (reference sequence). This CDR3 is 16 amino acids long. V lost 0 bases and J lost 6; bases outside the gene matches: 8.